Listed below are T cell receptor beta chains from one sample, sequenced in a study of cytomegalovirus exposure and HLA in healthy donors. Sequenced by immunoSEQ multiplex PCR; TCRdb stores in-frame clones only, minus some. Here the sample spans about 150,000 clones, about three quarters being singletons. Material: PBMCs. Every receptor here comes from a middle-aged woman in good health and CMV-seronegative. CDR3s include the opening cysteine and the closing phenylalanine or tryptophan. Each record gives: clone size, J gene, V gene, D gene, CDR3 DNA, CDR3 protein. D genes are given only for firm matches. A clone size is listed for some rows: how often the clone was seen (once, few, many), or a class if it is expanded.

abundance: .
j_gene: TRBJ1-1
v_gene: TRBV25-1
d_gene: .
CDR3nt: TGTGCCAGCAGTGAAGGAGTGGTCCAGCTTTTCTTT
CDR3aa: CASSEGVVQLFF

abundance: .
j_gene: TRBJ1-5
v_gene: TRBV10-3
d_gene: .
CDR3nt: TGTGCCATCAGTGCCAAGGCAGGGGATCAGCCCCAGCATTTT
CDR3aa: CAISAKAGDQPQHF

abundance: .
j_gene: TRBJ1-4
v_gene: TRBV7-9
d_gene: .
CDR3nt: TGTGCCAGCAGCTTAGACGGTCGAGGCGAAAAACTGTTTTTT
CDR3aa: CASSLDGRGEKLFF

abundance: .
j_gene: TRBJ1-4
v_gene: TRBV7-9
d_gene: TRBD1
CDR3nt: TGTGCCAGCAGCTTAGAGGACAGGGGAATAAAACTGTTTTTT
CDR3aa: CASSLEDRGIKLFF

abundance: .
j_gene: TRBJ2-7
v_gene: TRBV18
d_gene: .
CDR3nt: TGTGCCAGCTCACCACCGGGAATAGGGGGCTACGAGCAGTACTTC
CDR3aa: CASSPPGIGGYEQYF

abundance: once
j_gene: TRBJ1-2
v_gene: TRBV9
d_gene: TRBD1
CDR3nt: TGTGCCAGCAGCGGACAGGGACAGGGAGTCGACTATGGCTACACCTTC
CDR3aa: CASSGQGQGVDYGYTF

abundance: .
j_gene: TRBJ2-7
v_gene: TRBV5-1
d_gene: TRBD1
CDR3nt: TGCGCCAGCAGCTTCGAGGGACAGGGTTTGCACGAGCAGTACTTC
CDR3aa: CASSFEGQGLHEQYF

abundance: few
j_gene: TRBJ2-7
v_gene: TRBV6-1
d_gene: TRBD1
CDR3nt: TGTGCCAGCAGTGAAGCGCCGGGACAGGGACTCTACGAGCAGTACTTC
CDR3aa: CASSEAPGQGLYEQYF

abundance: .
j_gene: TRBJ1-4
v_gene: TRBV7-2
d_gene: TRBD1
CDR3nt: TGTGCCAGCAGCCCAGGACAGGCAACTAATGAAAAACTGTTTTTT
CDR3aa: CASSPGQATNEKLFF

abundance: .
j_gene: TRBJ2-1
v_gene: TRBV5-1
d_gene: .
CDR3nt: TGCGCCAGCAGCTCCCCGGGACTCCAGGAGGTTTACAATGAGCAGTTCTTC
CDR3aa: CASSSPGLQEVYNEQFF

abundance: .
j_gene: TRBJ2-1
v_gene: TRBV28
d_gene: TRBD2
CDR3nt: TGTGCCAGCAGTCCTATACTAGCGGGAACCTACAATGAGCAGTTCTTC
CDR3aa: CASSPILAGTYNEQFF

abundance: .
j_gene: TRBJ1-2
v_gene: TRBV5-4
d_gene: TRBD1
CDR3nt: TGTGCCAGCAGCCAAGGACAGGGCGCCAGCTCGTATGGCTACACCTTC
CDR3aa: CASSQGQGASSYGYTF

abundance: .
j_gene: TRBJ2-7
v_gene: TRBV23-1
d_gene: TRBD1
CDR3nt: TGCGCCCTGACAGGGATAGACGAGCAGTACTTC
CDR3aa: CALTGIDEQYF

abundance: .
j_gene: TRBJ2-3
v_gene: TRBV11-3
d_gene: TRBD1
CDR3nt: TGTGCCAGCAGCTTTGGACAGGGCACAGATACGCAGTATTTT
CDR3aa: CASSFGQGTDTQYF

abundance: once
j_gene: TRBJ2-3
v_gene: TRBV5-1
d_gene: TRBD2
CDR3nt: TGCGCCAGCAGGATTGTTAGCGGGGGTATAGGCAACGCAGATACGCAGTATTTT
CDR3aa: CASRIVSGGIGNADTQYF

abundance: .
j_gene: TRBJ2-7
v_gene: TRBV7-9
d_gene: TRBD1
CDR3nt: TGTGCCAGCAGCTTATTGGGGACAGGGACCGACGAGCAGTACTTC
CDR3aa: CASSLLGTGTDEQYF

abundance: .
j_gene: TRBJ2-7
v_gene: TRBV5-1
d_gene: .
CDR3nt: TGCGCCAGCAGCTTGGTTTGGGCTTCCTCCTACGAGCAGTACTTC
CDR3aa: CASSLVWASSYEQYF

abundance: few
j_gene: TRBJ1-2
v_gene: TRBV5-8
d_gene: .
CDR3nt: TGTGCCAGCAACCAACAGGGATTCTTTAATGGCTACACCTTC
CDR3aa: CASNQQGFFNGYTF

abundance: .
j_gene: TRBJ2-7
v_gene: TRBV5-1
d_gene: .
CDR3nt: TGCGCCAGCAGCTTGGCCCTCCCATCTGAGGGCGAGCAGTACTTC
CDR3aa: CASSLALPSEGEQYF

abundance: .
j_gene: TRBJ1-2
v_gene: TRBV7-8
d_gene: .
CDR3nt: TGTGCCAGCAGCTCGGGACTTAACTATGGCTACACCTTC
CDR3aa: CASSSGLNYGYTF

abundance: .
j_gene: TRBJ2-3
v_gene: TRBV7-2
d_gene: TRBD2
CDR3nt: TGTGCCAGCAGCCCGGGGGGGGATACGCAGTATTTT
CDR3aa: CASSPGGDTQYF

abundance: .
j_gene: TRBJ1-2
v_gene: TRBV28
d_gene: .
CDR3nt: TGTGCCAGCAGTTTAAACTCAGCCCAGGGGCCCTATGGCTACACCTTC
CDR3aa: CASSLNSAQGPYGYTF

abundance: once
j_gene: TRBJ1-1
v_gene: TRBV10-3
d_gene: .
CDR3nt: TGTGCCATCGGGAGAGACATCCGACGTGAAGCTTTCTTT
CDR3aa: CAIGRDIRREAFF

abundance: .
j_gene: TRBJ1-1
v_gene: TRBV5-1
d_gene: TRBD1
CDR3nt: TGCGCCAGCAGCCCCCTTTTCAGACAGGGTAAGGCTGAAGCTTTCTTT
CDR3aa: CASSPLFRQGKAEAFF

abundance: once
j_gene: TRBJ1-2
v_gene: TRBV6-6
d_gene: TRBD1
CDR3nt: TGTGCCAGCAGCTATAGACAGGGGACCGGCTACACCTTC
CDR3aa: CASSYRQGTGYTF

abundance: once
j_gene: TRBJ1-1
v_gene: TRBV6-6
d_gene: .
CDR3nt: TGTGCCAGCAGTTACCGCCCAGAGGGAGAGAACACTGAAGCTTTCTTT
CDR3aa: CASSYRPEGENTEAFF

abundance: .
j_gene: TRBJ2-3
v_gene: TRBV11-3
d_gene: TRBD2
CDR3nt: TGTGCCAGCAGCTTAGCCCAGGGACTAGCGGGCTTATACACAGATACGCAGTATTTT
CDR3aa: CASSLAQGLAGLYTDTQYF

abundance: .
j_gene: TRBJ1-2
v_gene: TRBV6-5
d_gene: .
CDR3nt: TGTGCCAGCAGGAAGGAAGGGAGCCCCTGGGGCTACACCTTC
CDR3aa: CASRKEGSPWGYTF

abundance: .
j_gene: TRBJ1-1
v_gene: TRBV10-2
d_gene: .
CDR3nt: TGCGCCAGCAGTGCCCAGAGGGACACTGAAGCTTTCTTT
CDR3aa: CASSAQRDTEAFF

abundance: few
j_gene: TRBJ2-7
v_gene: TRBV5-4
d_gene: .
CDR3nt: TGTGCCAGCAGCTTGGAGGGGCTGCGGGGAGAGCAGTACTTC
CDR3aa: CASSLEGLRGEQYF

abundance: .
j_gene: TRBJ2-7
v_gene: TRBV27
d_gene: TRBD1
CDR3nt: TGTGCCAGCAGTACCCGGACAGGGGGCTACGAGCAGTACTTC
CDR3aa: CASSTRTGGYEQYF

abundance: .
j_gene: TRBJ1-1
v_gene: TRBV6-1
d_gene: .
CDR3nt: TGTGCCAGCAGTGACTTTCAGGGGACTGAAGCTTTCTTT
CDR3aa: CASSDFQGTEAFF

abundance: .
j_gene: TRBJ1-2
v_gene: TRBV10-3
d_gene: TRBD1
CDR3nt: TGTGCCACTCGACAGGGAGAGGCTAGTGGCTACACCTTC
CDR3aa: CATRQGEASGYTF

abundance: .
j_gene: TRBJ2-3
v_gene: TRBV9
d_gene: TRBD2
CDR3nt: TGTGCCAGCAGCGTGACTAGCGGATACACAGATACGCAGTATTTT
CDR3aa: CASSVTSGYTDTQYF

abundance: few
j_gene: TRBJ2-5
v_gene: TRBV7-2
d_gene: TRBD1
CDR3nt: TGTGCCAGCAGCCGGACAGGGATCCGACAAGAGACCCAGTACTTC
CDR3aa: CASSRTGIRQETQYF

abundance: .
j_gene: TRBJ1-1
v_gene: TRBV18
d_gene: TRBD1
CDR3nt: TGTGCCAGCTCACCAAGGACAGGGGCCCCCGACGTGATGAACACTGAAGCTTTCTTT
CDR3aa: CASSPRTGAPDVMNTEAFF

abundance: .
j_gene: TRBJ2-3
v_gene: TRBV5-4
d_gene: TRBD1
CDR3nt: TGTGCCAGCAGCTCACCTTCAGGGGGCGGGCCAGATACGCAGTATTTT
CDR3aa: CASSSPSGGGPDTQYF

abundance: few
j_gene: TRBJ1-5
v_gene: TRBV28
d_gene: .
CDR3nt: TGTGCCAGCAGCCCCTCGGGGAGGGTTCAGCCCCAGCATTTT
CDR3aa: CASSPSGRVQPQHF

abundance: .
j_gene: TRBJ1-4
v_gene: TRBV6-1
d_gene: TRBD1
CDR3nt: TGTGCCGGAAGTGGGGACAGTGCAACTAATGAAAAACTGTTTTTT
CDR3aa: CAGSGDSATNEKLFF

abundance: .
j_gene: TRBJ2-3
v_gene: TRBV7-2
d_gene: TRBD1
CDR3nt: TGTGCCAGCAGCTTATGGGACAGGAGGGAAGATACGCAGTATTTT
CDR3aa: CASSLWDRREDTQYF

abundance: few
j_gene: TRBJ2-1
v_gene: TRBV6-6
d_gene: .
CDR3nt: TGTGCCAGCAGTAACGGCTACAATGAGCAGTTCTTC
CDR3aa: CASSNGYNEQFF

abundance: .
j_gene: TRBJ2-7
v_gene: TRBV21-1
d_gene: .
CDR3nt: TGTGCCAGCAGCCCAACTCATTCCGGGGGCTACGAGCAGTACTTC
CDR3aa: CASSPTHSGGYEQYF

abundance: once
j_gene: TRBJ2-7
v_gene: TRBV6-1
d_gene: .
CDR3nt: TGTGCCAGCAGTGACACAGGACACGAGCAGTACTTC
CDR3aa: CASSDTGHEQYF

abundance: .
j_gene: TRBJ1-5
v_gene: TRBV19
d_gene: TRBD1
CDR3nt: TGTGCCAGTAGGACCGAGGGGGCAGGGGGCCAGCCCCAGCATTTT
CDR3aa: CASRTEGAGGQPQHF

abundance: once
j_gene: TRBJ1-2
v_gene: TRBV29-1
d_gene: .
CDR3nt: TGCAGCGTGGGACACGGAAGCCTCTATGGCTACACCTTC
CDR3aa: CSVGHGSLYGYTF

abundance: .
j_gene: TRBJ1-5
v_gene: TRBV11-3
d_gene: .
CDR3nt: TGTGCCAGCAGCTTAGACGGTGCAACAGGGAGGCCCCAGCATTTT
CDR3aa: CASSLDGATGRPQHF

abundance: .
j_gene: TRBJ1-1
v_gene: TRBV9
d_gene: .
CDR3nt: TGTGCCAGCAGCGTAGCTCGAGTGAACACTGAAGCTTTCTTT
CDR3aa: CASSVARVNTEAFF

abundance: .
j_gene: TRBJ1-5
v_gene: TRBV2
d_gene: .
CDR3nt: TGTGCCAGCATAGGGGGTAGGAATCAGCCCCAGCATTTT
CDR3aa: CASIGGRNQPQHF

abundance: .
j_gene: TRBJ1-1
v_gene: TRBV5-4
d_gene: TRBD1
CDR3nt: TGTGCCAGCAGCGCGGGGACAGGGCAGAATGAAGCTTTCTTT
CDR3aa: CASSAGTGQNEAFF

abundance: .
j_gene: TRBJ1-1
v_gene: TRBV7-2
d_gene: .
CDR3nt: TGTGCCAGCAGCTTAGTCGGGACACAGAACACTGAAGCTTTCTTT
CDR3aa: CASSLVGTQNTEAFF

abundance: .
j_gene: TRBJ1-1
v_gene: TRBV19
d_gene: .
CDR3nt: TGTGCCACAAGGAGGGCGAACACTGAAGCTTTCTTT
CDR3aa: CATRRANTEAFF

abundance: .
j_gene: TRBJ2-2
v_gene: TRBV9
d_gene: TRBD2
CDR3nt: TGTGCCAGCAGCACCACTAGCGCCGGGGAGCTGTTTTTT
CDR3aa: CASSTTSAGELFF

abundance: once
j_gene: TRBJ1-2
v_gene: TRBV29-1
d_gene: TRBD1
CDR3nt: TGCAGCGTTGATACCGGGACAGGGGAGTGGAGAAACTATGGCTACACCTTC
CDR3aa: CSVDTGTGEWRNYGYTF

abundance: .
j_gene: TRBJ1-2
v_gene: TRBV28
d_gene: .
CDR3nt: TGTGCCAGCAGTTTAGGGCGGGTACGCTATGGCTACACCTTC
CDR3aa: CASSLGRVRYGYTF

abundance: .
j_gene: TRBJ1-4
v_gene: TRBV2
d_gene: .
CDR3nt: TGTGCCAGCACACTCGACAGCTTTAATGAAAAACTGTTTTTT
CDR3aa: CASTLDSFNEKLFF

abundance: .
j_gene: TRBJ2-1
v_gene: TRBV29-1
d_gene: TRBD1
CDR3nt: TGCAGCGTTGACCGGGACAGCTCCAATGAGCAGTTCTTC
CDR3aa: CSVDRDSSNEQFF

abundance: once
j_gene: TRBJ2-7
v_gene: TRBV6-1
d_gene: .
CDR3nt: TGTGCCAGCAGAGAAGACAGTTTCTACGAGCAGTACTTC
CDR3aa: CASREDSFYEQYF

abundance: .
j_gene: TRBJ2-3
v_gene: TRBV5-8
d_gene: .
CDR3nt: TGTGCCAGCAGCTTGGCCAGGCAGGCGACAGATACGCAGTATTTT
CDR3aa: CASSLARQATDTQYF

abundance: .
j_gene: TRBJ1-2
v_gene: TRBV27
d_gene: .
CDR3nt: TGTGCCAGCAGTTTATCGGGGGGACGGACATACTACACCTTC
CDR3aa: CASSLSGGRTYYTF